This TCR beta chain stems from a study of blood T cell repertoires in COVID-19. Study context: The United States, Italy and Spain supplied acute and convalescent COVID-19 samples. Nucleic acid was either cDNA or gDNA, and it came from T cells, B-cell-depleted T cells, or PBMCs.

Original handling: The authors estimated nucleated cell counts from reference gene primer amplification. Clones were read by immunoSEQ multiplex PCR, and TCRdb kept only the in-frame ones, dropping some. V, J and clone size reflect that table, while D and trimming were determined from the DNA. The repertoire has about 170,000 clones, about 83% of them found once; the top ten carry roughly 2%. Note on this clone: Mismatch with germline at one junction end may stem from a read error.

The CDR3 covers 12 residues. The germline CDR1 and CDR2 sequences are SNHLY and FYNNEI. This sequence was found in a woman older than 75 with acute or convalescent COVID-19. V gene TRBV2 combines with J gene TRBJ1-1; D not resolved. The sample was peripheral blood. In nucleotides, the CDR3 is TGTGCCAGCAGTGACGATGGAGGAGCGGACCTTTTT. Its protein is CASSDDGGADLF.